This entry is about one TCR beta chain. Sequenced by immunoSEQ multiplex PCR; TCRdb stores in-frame clones only, minus some. This table has roughly 700,000 clones, around nine tenths appearing once. This sample is drawn from a study of shared T cell receptors in the human thymus. The junction had 3 bases not matched to a gene; V was cut back by 3 bases and J by 3 bases. Germline V CDR1 and CDR2: SNHLY, FYNNEI. This CDR3 region has 14 residues. The same data also contributed to another study, on human thymus T cells. That publication notes: Thymus was obtained from resections taken during corrective heart surgery.

The gene calls are TRBV2 and TRBJ2-7; TRBD2 aligns across 9 bases. The TCR was taken from a boy under two years old with a congenital heart defect. The material sequenced was thymocytes. The CDR3 spells CASSELAGNYEQYF. The DNA for the CDR3 is TGTGCCAGCAGTGAGCTAGCGGGGAACTACGAGCAGTACTTC.